This passage covers 19 T cell receptor beta chains from one sample sequenced in a study of cytomegalovirus exposure and HLA in healthy donors. The study ran its PCR with 60 Vbeta and 13 Jbeta primers. Data came from immunoSEQ multiplex PCR; TCRdb stores just in-frame clones and leaves some out. The sample has 150,000 to 200,000 clones, less than 75% seen once. The specimen was PBMCs. The receptor set was obtained from a girl aged 5 to 17 in good health and CMV-seronegative.

The rearrangement joins TRBV5-1 to TRBJ1-4, with no clear D. The CDR3 extends over 15 amino acids. CDR1 is SGHRS, CDR2 YFSETQ, per germline. V was clipped by 0 bases and J by 0 bases, with 6 bases between them. The CDR3 DNA follows: TGCGCCAGCAGCTTGGGGCCTGCAACTAATGAAAAACTGTTTTTT. Protein product: CASSLGPATNEKLFF.

The rearrangement uses TRBV30 and TRBJ2-1; 8 positions match TRBD2. V shed 0 bases, J shed 7 bases, and the junction held 11 bases outside the gene matches. Germline lookup yields CDR1 GTSNPN and CDR2 SVGIG (reference sequence). The CDR3 extends over 16 amino acids. The CDR3 bases are TGTGCCTGGAGTGTACAAGCGGGGGTTACCTTGAATGAGCAGTTCTTC. Amino acids: CAWSVQAGVTLNEQFF.

As concerns this clone: One junction end disagrees with the germline gene, perhaps due to a read error. Other DNA sequences in the same sample also yield this CDR3. The chain is built from TRBV7-3 and TRBJ2-3; tentative D call: TRBD2 (5 bases). CDR3 size: 13 residues. CDR1 is SGHTA and CDR2 is FQGTGA in the germline V gene. This chain's CDR3 is CASSSRLTDTQYF. The CDR3 coding sequence is TGTGCCAGCAGCTCCCGACTAACAGATACACAGTATTTT.

This clone occurred a few times. CDR3 coding DNA: TGTGCCAGCAGCCCCTACAGGGATCGGACTGAAGCTTTCTTT. This translates into CASSPYRDRTEAFF. V gene TRBV6-5 combines with J gene TRBJ1-1; possibly TRBD1 for D (6 bases). CDR3 length equals 14 residues. Germline loops: CDR1 MNHEY, CDR2 SVGAGI. Trimming cost V 6 bases and J 5 bases, with 16 bases left between them.

The table lists this clone with a few counts. This chain connects TRBV5-4 to TRBJ2-2; the D gene is possibly TRBD1 (6 bases). From germline, CDR1 is SGHNT and CDR2 YYREEE (reference sequence). This CDR3 is built from 17 residues. V was shortened by 4 bases and J by 1 base, with 17 bases between the two germline ends. As DNA, the CDR3 is TGTGCCAGCAGCCCCACAGCAGGGGTCCAGAACACCGGGGAGCTGTTTTTT. This gives the protein CASSPTAGVQNTGELFF.

The chain links TRBV4-2 to TRBJ1-2, with TRBD1 matching 9 bases. The germline V gene encodes CDR1 LGHNA and CDR2 YNFKEQ. The CDR3 loop spans 22 amino acids. J lost 4 bases, V lost 1 base, and 25 bases had no gene match. As DNA, the CDR3 is TGTGCCAGCAGCCAAGCCGGGGTTCGGGCCGACCGGGACAGGGTTTTCGGCTATGGCTACACCTTC. It translates to CASSQAGVRADRDRVFGYGYTF.

The genes are TRBV7-9 and TRBJ1-1; TRBD1 might be the D (6 bases). Germline V gene data show CDR1 as SEHNR and CDR2 as FQNEAQ (reference sequence). The germline V and J ends were trimmed by 5 bases and 2 bases, with 12 bases remaining between them. This CDR3 is built from 14 residues. CDR3 sequence reads: CASSVGQTNTEAFF. CDR3 in DNA: TGTGCCAGCAGCGTCGGACAGACCAACACTGAAGCTTTCTTT.

This chain joins TRBV7-9 and TRBJ2-7, with 9 bases fitting TRBD1. The junction had 1 base not matched to a gene; V was cut back by 1 base and J by 0 bases. The CDR3 sequence is 15 residues long. Germline CDR1 reads SEHNR; CDR2 reads FQNEAQ (reference sequence). The CDR3 DNA follows: TGTGCCAGCAGCTTAGAGGACAGGGGCTCCTACGAGCAGTACTTC. It is translated as CASSLEDRGSYEQYF.

This clone was picked up a small number of times. V is TRBV5-4 and J is TRBJ2-3, with 7 nucleotides matching TRBD1. The V and J ends lost 4 bases and 9 bases, in that order; junction bases with no gene match: 5. CDR1 is SGHNT and CDR2 is YYREEE in the germline V gene (reference sequence). This CDR3 is 12 amino acids long. The DNA for the CDR3 is TGTGCCAGCAGCGGAACAGGGGACACGCAGTATTTT. Its translation: CASSGTGDTQYF.

The V gene is TRBV27, the J gene TRBJ1-1, with 11 bases fitting TRBD1. Germline values: CDR1 MNHEY, CDR2 SMNVEV (reference sequence). The J segment lost 2 bases and the V segment lost 5 bases, leaving 7 bases of the junction unmatched. The length of the CDR3 is 16 residues. The CDR3 here is CASSKGQGAGNTEAFF. Here the CDR3 DNA reads TGTGCCAGCAGTAAAGGACAGGGGGCAGGAAACACTGAAGCTTTCTTT.

This clone was seen a handful of times. The gene calls are TRBV30 and TRBJ2-7, with TRBD1 as a possible D gene (5 bases). V gave up 4 bases and J gave up 2 bases, with 12 bases separating them. Looked up from germline, CDR1 is GTSNPN and CDR2 is SVGIG (reference sequence). The CDR3 runs to 13 residues. CDR3 bases: TGTGCCTGGAATCAGGGTCCCCCCTACGAGCAGTACTTC. It translates to CAWNQGPPYEQYF.

CDR3 residues: CASSTGGGQETQYF. CDR3 nucleotide sequence: TGTGCCAGCAGTACAGGGGGGGGCCAAGAGACCCAGTACTTC. The chain uses TRBV5-4 and TRBJ2-5; maybe TRBD1 (8 bases). The CDR3 loop spans 14 amino acids. Looked up from germline, CDR1 is SGHNT and CDR2 is YYREEE (reference sequence). V shed 5 bases and J shed 1 base, with 12 bases lying between them.

The chain carries TRBV9 and TRBJ2-7, with 9 bases that match TRBD2. J was trimmed by 5 bases and V by 3 bases; bases with no gene match: 12. The CDR3 is 16 amino acids. CDR1 and CDR2 (germline): SGDLS, YYNGEE. In nucleotides, the CDR3 is TGTGCCAGCAGCGAGACCGGGACTAGCAGGCCACACGAGCAGTACTTC. Encoded protein: CASSETGTSRPHEQYF.

The rearrangement joins TRBV5-1 to TRBJ2-2, with D perhaps TRBD2 (5 bases). The CDR3 covers 16 residues. The V gene's germline CDR1 is SGHRS and CDR2 YFSETQ. V lost 0 bases to trimming and J lost 4 bases, with 13 bases between them. DNA for the CDR3: TGCGCCAGCAGCTTGGCGGTTGGGGAGCCCACCGGGGAGCTGTTTTTT. Translating it yields CASSLAVGEPTGELFF.

There are a few counts of this clone. CDR3 loop: CASSHRQGPYEQYF. The CDR3 DNA reads as TGTGCCAGCAGCCACCGACAGGGCCCCTACGAGCAGTACTTC. This chain connects TRBV7-9 to TRBJ2-7; 7 bases line up with TRBD1. The CDR3 has 14 amino acids. Germline V lookup: CDR1 SEHNR, CDR2 FQNEAQ (reference sequence). Trimming at V came to 5 bases and at J to 2 bases, leaving 6 bases not matched to a gene.

In this sample, this clone turned up a few times. Germline and junction disagree at one end, which may indicate a read error. In nucleotides, the CDR3 is TGTGCCAGCCGGGACAGGGAACGCTTC. This codes for CASRDRERF. The chain links TRBV6-1 to TRBJ2-4, with 9 positions matching TRBD1. The CDR3 runs to 9 residues. Germline-derived CDR1 and CDR2 are MNHNS and SASEGT.

V is TRBV5-5 and J is TRBJ2-5, with D possibly matching TRBD1 (5 bases). The length of the CDR3 is 15 residues. From germline, CDR1 is SGHKS and CDR2 YYEKEE (reference sequence). The V and J ends lost 0 bases and 5 bases respectively, with 14 bases between them. CDR3: CASSLDGAPRETQYF. In DNA, the CDR3 is TGTGCCAGCAGCTTGGATGGGGCACCCCGGGAGACCCAGTACTTC.

This clone appeared once. The rearrangement links TRBV5-4 to TRBJ2-2, with 7 bases lining up with TRBD2. V lost 3 bases to trimming and J lost 3 bases; unmatched junction nucleotides: 5. This CDR3 has 15 amino acids. Germline CDR1 reads SGHNT; CDR2 reads YYREEE (reference sequence). The CDR3 reads CASSWGGGDTGELFF. The CDR3 DNA reads TGTGCCAGCAGCTGGGGGGGAGGGGACACCGGGGAGCTGTTTTTT.

The V gene is TRBV18, the J gene TRBJ1-2; D perhaps matches TRBD1 (6 bases). Germline CDR1 KGHSH, CDR2 LQKENI. The germline V and J ends were trimmed by 0 bases and 8 bases, with 16 bases remaining between them. The CDR3 sequence is 15 residues long. The CDR3 region is CASSPPGVTGRGYTF. The CDR3, as DNA: TGTGCCAGCTCACCACCGGGTGTGACAGGCCGAGGCTACACCTTC.